This T cell receptor (beta chain) was recovered during a study of cytomegalovirus exposure and HLA in healthy donors. General observations from the study: Sequence variants that were highly shared formed a cluster that was likely a sequencing artifact. When a later analysis compared HLA-associated TCR beta chains with equally common others, the HLA-associated chains turned out to be more clonally expanded and to have lower generation probabilities. CMV serostatus was the only recorded immune exposure for donors. The majority of CMV-associated TCR beta chains were reported as apparently HLA-restricted in a later analysis.

With 60 Vbeta and 13 Jbeta primers, the PCR was carried out. Using immunoSEQ multiplex PCR, the repertoire was profiled, and TCRdb retains in-frame clones only, with some absent. The data show approximately 100,000 clones, around 70% seen once. To note about this clone: Antigen: not known.

Germline V CDR1 and CDR2: SGHTA, FQGNSA. Trimming stripped 4 bases from V and 3 bases from J, with 13 bases between. The CDR3 extends over 14 amino acids. The sequence was collected from a man aged 40-49 years in good health and CMV-seropositive. Sequenced input: PBMCs. This chain joins TRBV7-2 and TRBJ2-7; tentative D call: TRBD2 (6 bases). CDR3: CASSSRGGSYEQYF. The CDR3 DNA follows: TGTGCCAGCAGCTCTCGTGGGGGGAGCTACGAGCAGTACTTC. The full variable domain, completed using reference TRBV7-2 and TRBJ2-7, is GAGVSQSPSNKVTEKGKDVELRCDPISGHTALYWYRQSLGQGLEFLIYFQGNSAPDKSGLPSDRFSAERTGGSVSTLTIQRTQQEDSAVYLCASSSRGGSYEQYFGPGTRLTVT.